These 28 T cell receptor beta chains were all obtained from the same sample, sequenced in a study of blood T cell repertoires in COVID-19 (dated by TCRdb to 2018 to 2021). Libraries were made using the immunoSEQ multiplex PCR assay. In TCRdb, the immuneACCESS table is reduced to in-frame sequences with V and J assigned. These tables do not hold every clone; where another copy was compared, an unresolved V gene accounts for under half, and the others remain unexplained. Here the sample has 250,000 to 300,000 clones; 80% to 90% occur a single time. The ten largest account for around 2% of the sample. Sequenced sample: PBMCs or T cells enriched from blood (not recorded which). Receptors originate from a woman aged 45-65 years who had recovered from COVID-19.

V is TRBV5-4 and J is TRBJ1-6, with D uncertain. The CDR3 runs to 15 residues. Trimming pared 0 bases from V and 9 bases from J, leaving 13 bases between. CDR1 and CDR2 (germline): SGHNT, YYREEE (reference sequence). The CDR3 DNA reads as TGTGCCAGCAGCTTGGAAGGGAGTAGTACTTCACCCCTCCACTTT. Amino acids: CASSLEGSSTSPLHF.

The rearrangement links TRBV7-3 to TRBJ1-5, with TRBD1 as a possible D gene (6 bases). Trimming pared 5 bases from V and 9 bases from J, leaving 14 bases between. The germline CDR1 and CDR2 sequences are SGHTA and FQGTGA. The CDR3 is 13 residues long. CDR3 residues: CASSPEGGRPQHF. In DNA, the CDR3 is TGTGCCAGCAGCCCGGAGGGGGGGCGGCCCCAGCATTTT.

The CDR3 region is CASSRTGAYEQYF. The CDR3 DNA follows: TGTGCCAGCAGCCGGACAGGGGCCTACGAGCAGTACTTC. The rearrangement uses TRBV6-5 and TRBJ2-7; 9 nucleotides line up with TRBD1. The CDR3 length is 13 residues. Per the germline V gene, CDR1 is MNHEY and CDR2 is SVGAGI. Trimming at V came to 6 bases and at J to 2 bases, leaving 2 bases not matched to a gene.

The chain uses TRBV2 and TRBJ1-5; TRBD1 agrees at 8 bases. Germline V gene data show CDR1 as SNHLY and CDR2 as FYNNEI. Trimming at V came to 6 bases and at J to 4 bases, leaving 11 bases not matched to a gene. CDR3 size: 16 residues. The chain's CDR3 is CASSERSRGPNQPQHF. The CDR3, as DNA: TGTGCCAGCAGCGAACGGAGCAGGGGGCCAAATCAGCCCCAGCATTTT.

V is TRBV19 and J is TRBJ1-4; no reliable D call. In germline, CDR1 is LNHDA, CDR2 SQIVND (reference sequence). The CDR3 has 15 amino acids. Trimming shortened V by 7 bases and J by 0 bases, and 12 bases separated the two germline ends. The CDR3 region is CASIRGRATNEKLFF. The CDR3 nucleotides read TGTGCCAGTATTCGAGGGCGGGCAACTAATGAAAAACTGTTTTTT.

The chain uses TRBV7-5 and TRBJ1-2; the D call in the table, TRBD1, was not verified against the DNA. TRBV7-5 is termed a pseudogene. This CDR3 has 18 amino acids. Written as DNA, the CDR3 is TGTGCCAGAAGCCTGACCGGACAGGGGCCTAAACTAACTAATGGCTACACCTTC. Translation gives CARSLTGQGPKLTNGYTF.

V and J are TRBV7-8 and TRBJ2-7, with 8 bases fitting TRBD1. V lost 8 bases to trimming and J lost 0 bases; unmatched junction nucleotides: 3. Germline V lookup: CDR1 SGHVS, CDR2 FQNEAQ. The CDR3 length is 13 residues. As DNA, the CDR3 is TGTGCCAGCGAGGGACAGGACTCCTACGAGCAGTACTTC. This codes for CASEGQDSYEQYF.

J is TRBJ2-3 and V is TRBV5-6; maybe TRBD2 (6 bases). V lost 0 bases and J lost 2, with 13 bases in between. Germline CDR1 and CDR2: SGHDT and YYEEEE. The CDR3 length is 16 residues. CDR3 sequence reads: CASSLGIGTHTDTQYF. CDR3 sequence (DNA): TGTGCCAGCAGCTTGGGTATAGGGACTCACACAGATACGCAGTATTTT.

The rearrangement uses TRBV27 and TRBJ2-1, with 8 positions matching TRBD2. Trimming cost V 3 bases and J 7 bases; bases outside gene matches: 8. CDR3 length: 15 amino acids. The germline gives CDR1 MNHEY, CDR2 SMNVEV (reference sequence). CDR3 sequence (DNA): TGTGCCAGCAGTTTGAGAAGCGGGAGATTGAATGAGCAGTTCTTC. As protein: CASSLRSGRLNEQFF.

The V gene is TRBV9, the J gene TRBJ2-3, with D unresolved. CDR3 length equals 14 residues. Looked up from germline, CDR1 is SGDLS and CDR2 is YYNGEE. The ends were cut back, 0 bases at V and 5 bases at J, with 10 bases in the middle. CDR3 in amino acids: CASSVDYSGDTQYF. DNA of the CDR3: TGTGCCAGCAGCGTAGATTACTCGGGAGATACGCAGTATTTT.

The V gene is TRBV7-8, the J gene TRBJ2-7; D remains unclear. The V gene's germline CDR1 is SGHVS and CDR2 FQNEAQ. The CDR3 loop spans 12 amino acids. V was cut by 5 bases and J by 0 bases, with 5 bases left in between. DNA of the CDR3: TGTGCCAGCAGCCCTAGCTCCTACGAGCAGTACTTC. Translating gives CASSPSSYEQYF.

The rearrangement links TRBV5-1 to TRBJ1-5; D may be TRBD1 (6 bases). V shed 0 bases and J shed 5 bases, with 9 bases lying between them. The CDR3 is 14 residues long. The germline V gene has CDR1 SGHRS and CDR2 YFSETQ. The CDR3 is CASSLVGGDQPQHF. The CDR3 DNA reads as TGCGCCAGCAGCTTGGTAGGGGGGGATCAGCCCCAGCATTTT.

This clone was seen a few times. V and J are TRBV30 and TRBJ2-3; D not resolved. Trimming removed 5 bases from V and 4 bases from J, with 13 bases in between. Germline lookup yields CDR1 GTSNPN and CDR2 SVGIG (reference sequence). The CDR3 length is 13 residues. The CDR3 region is CAWGLRLADTQYF. The CDR3 DNA follows: TGTGCCTGGGGTCTCAGGTTGGCAGATACGCAGTATTTT.

This chain uses TRBV5-6 with TRBJ1-1; weak D call: TRBD1 (6 bases). CDR3 size: 14 residues. V was trimmed by 4 bases and J by 4 bases, leaving 14 bases between them. Germline CDR1 SGHDT, CDR2 YYEEEE. CDR3: CASSETGFATEAFF. The CDR3 nucleotides are TGTGCCAGCAGCGAAACAGGGTTTGCCACTGAAGCTTTCTTT.

Comment on this clone: Germline is not matched at one junction end, which may reflect a read error. V and J are TRBV12-3 or TRBV12-4 and TRBJ1-5, with a tentative D call TRBD1 (5 bases). CDR3 length: 13 amino acids. The CDR3 DNA reads as TGTGCCAGCGGTTTTGGGGGGAATCAGCCCCAGCATTTT. It is translated as CASGFGGNQPQHF.

This chain links TRBV28 with TRBJ1-5; 8 bases line up with TRBD1. The CDR3 covers 13 residues. Per the germline V gene, CDR1 is MDHEN and CDR2 is SYDVKM. Germline trimming cut 2 bases from V and 7 bases from J; bases unmatched to any gene: 1. The CDR3 DNA reads TGTGCCAGCAGTTTAACAGGGGGGCAGCCCCAGCATTTT. This gives the protein CASSLTGGQPQHF.

This chain links TRBV6-2 or TRBV6-3 with TRBJ1-2, with TRBD1 as a possible D gene (6 bases). With 0 bases removed from V and 6 bases from J, the gap between germline ends came to 11 bases. From germline, CDR1 is MNHEY and CDR2 SVGEGT. This CDR3 comprises 14 residues. CDR3 region: CASSYSKQGDGYTF. The CDR3 region has the DNA TGTGCCAGCAGTTACTCGAAACAGGGAGATGGCTACACCTTC.

The rearrangement uses TRBV28 and TRBJ1-1; 9 bases fit TRBD1. The CDR3 sequence is 14 residues long. V lost 5 bases to trimming and J lost 7 bases; unmatched junction nucleotides: 8. Germline V gene data show CDR1 as MDHEN and CDR2 as SYDVKM. As DNA, the CDR3 is TGTGCCAGCAGTGACCCCGGGACAGGGTTTGAAGCTTTCTTT. As protein: CASSDPGTGFEAFF. The full variable domain, in which reference TRBV28 and TRBJ1-1 provide the parts outside the CDR3, is DVKVTQSSRYLVKRTGEKVFLECVQDMDHENMFWYRQDPGLGLRLIYFSYDVKMKEKGDIPEGYSVSREKKERFSLILESASTNQTSMYLCASSDPGTGFEAFFGQGTRLTVV.

The chain carries TRBV19 and TRBJ1-5; weak D call: TRBD1 (6 bases). The CDR3 length is 12 residues. Germline V gene sequence: CDR1 LNHDA, CDR2 SQIVND (reference sequence). The V gene lost 5 bases and the J gene lost 6 bases, with 8 bases spanning the gap. The DNA for the CDR3 is TGTGCCAGTAGTTCAGGGGCTCAGCCCCAGCATTTT. As protein: CASSSGAQPQHF.

The chain combines TRBV18 with TRBJ1-4; 8 nucleotides match TRBD1. The CDR3 has 16 amino acids. The germline V gene encodes CDR1 KGHSH and CDR2 LQKENI. The ends lost 2 bases at V and 0 bases at J; junction bases unmatched: 2. The CDR3 region is CASSPSTGATNEKLFF. The CDR3 DNA is TGTGCCAGCTCACCATCGACAGGGGCAACTAATGAAAAACTGTTTTTT.

V usage is TRBV3-1 (or the pseudogene TRBV3-2) and J usage is TRBJ2-3, with D possibly matching TRBD1 (5 bases). The germline gives CDR1 LGHDT, CDR2 YNNKEL (reference sequence). Trimming took off 0 bases at V and 5 bases at J, with 6 bases between the two ends. This CDR3 has 13 amino acids. Here the CDR3 reads CASSQDQGDTQYF. DNA for the CDR3: TGTGCCAGCAGCCAAGATCAGGGAGATACGCAGTATTTT.

V usage is TRBV28 and J usage is TRBJ2-1; 10 bases fit TRBD2. V was pared by 5 bases and J by 1 base, with 14 bases of the junction left unmatched. The CDR3 length is 19 residues. Germline V gene sequence: CDR1 MDHEN, CDR2 SYDVKM. The CDR3 sequence: CASSTSAGGLAPSYNEQFF. CDR3 DNA sequence: TGTGCCAGCAGTACCTCGGCAGGGGGACTAGCGCCGTCCTACAATGAGCAGTTCTTC.

The V call is TRBV28, the J call TRBJ2-1; 8 nucleotides agree with TRBD2. Germline V gene sequence: CDR1 MDHEN, CDR2 SYDVKM. CDR3 length: 15 residues. Trimming at V came to 3 bases and at J to 6 bases, leaving 7 bases not matched to a gene. The CDR3 DNA reads as TGTGCCAGCAGTTTCCCCGGGACTAGTACCAATGAGCAGTTCTTC. Its translation is CASSFPGTSTNEQFF.

This chain uses TRBV28 with TRBJ2-1, with 12 bases identical to TRBD2. The V and J ends lost 2 bases and 12 bases, in that order; junction bases with no gene match: 11. Per the germline V gene, CDR1 is MDHEN and CDR2 is SYDVKM. The CDR3 consists of 16 residues. The CDR3 DNA reads as TGTGCCAGCAGTTTAGCTAGCGGGGGGGCCAGTACTTGGCAGTTCTTC. Its protein is CASSLASGGASTWQFF.

This sequence joins TRBV10-3 and TRBJ2-1, with D perhaps matching TRBD2 (6 bases). This CDR3 is 16 amino acids long. Germline-derived CDR1 and CDR2 are ENHRY and SYGVKD. V shed 0 bases and J shed 4 bases, with 13 bases lying between them. CDR3 residues: CAISESSQRVYNEQFF. In DNA form, the CDR3 reads TGTGCCATCAGTGAGTCGAGTCAGCGGGTATACAATGAGCAGTTCTTC.

V is TRBV29-1 and J is TRBJ1-1; 10 bases agree with TRBD1. Germline values: CDR1 SQVTM, CDR2 ANQGSEA. V shed 7 bases, J shed 2 bases, and the junction held 4 bases outside the gene matches. The CDR3 runs to 13 residues. CDR3 nucleotides: TGCAGCGCCAGGGACAGGGGAAACACTGAAGCTTTCTTT. Protein sequence: CSARDRGNTEAFF.

On this clone: One end of the junction does not line up with germline, which may come from a read error. The same CDR3 is also encoded by other DNA sequences in this sample. The rearrangement joins TRBV28 to TRBJ1-5, with unresolved D. The CDR3 is 13 residues long. Looked up from germline, CDR1 is MDHEN and CDR2 is SYDVKM. CDR3 coding DNA: TGCGCCTCGTCGCCCTACGGCAATCAGCCCCAGCATTTT. This codes for CASSPYGNQPQHF.

This sequence joins TRBV4-1 and TRBJ2-7; TRBD1 aligns across 8 bases. The CDR3 has 16 residues. Trimming took 0 bases from V and 4 from J; bases not matched to a gene: 8. CDR1 is MGHRA, CDR2 YSYEKL, per germline. DNA of the CDR3: TGCGCCAGCAGCCAAGAAACCCGCAGGGGGCATTACGAGCAGTACTTC. Amino acid sequence: CASSQETRRGHYEQYF.